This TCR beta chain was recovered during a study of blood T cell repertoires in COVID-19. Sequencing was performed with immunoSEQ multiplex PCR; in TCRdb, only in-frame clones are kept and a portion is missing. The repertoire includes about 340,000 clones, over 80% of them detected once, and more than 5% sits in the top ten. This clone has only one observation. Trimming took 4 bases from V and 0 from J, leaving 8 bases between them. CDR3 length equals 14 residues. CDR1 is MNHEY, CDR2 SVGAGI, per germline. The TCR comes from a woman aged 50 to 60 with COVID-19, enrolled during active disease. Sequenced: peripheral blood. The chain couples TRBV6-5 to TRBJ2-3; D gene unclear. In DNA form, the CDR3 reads TGTGCCAGCAGTTTTTCAGTTAGCACAGATACGCAGTATTTT. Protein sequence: CASSFSVSTDTQYF.